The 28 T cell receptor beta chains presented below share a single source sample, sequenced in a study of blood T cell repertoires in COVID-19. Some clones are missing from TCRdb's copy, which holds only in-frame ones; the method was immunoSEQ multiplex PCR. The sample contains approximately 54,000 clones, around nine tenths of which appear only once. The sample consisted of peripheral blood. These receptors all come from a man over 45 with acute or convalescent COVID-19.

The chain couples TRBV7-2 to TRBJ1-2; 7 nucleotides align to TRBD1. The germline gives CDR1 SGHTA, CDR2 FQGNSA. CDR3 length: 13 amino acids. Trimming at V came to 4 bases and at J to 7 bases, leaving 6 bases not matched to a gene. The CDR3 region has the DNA TGTGCCAGCAGCTCAGCAGACAGGGCTGGCTACACCTTC. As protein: CASSSADRAGYTF.

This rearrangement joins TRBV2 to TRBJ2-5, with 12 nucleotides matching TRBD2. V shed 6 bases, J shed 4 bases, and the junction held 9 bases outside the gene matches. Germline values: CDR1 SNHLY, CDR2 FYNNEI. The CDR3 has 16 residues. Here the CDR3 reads CASRRRLAGDLETQYF. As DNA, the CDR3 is TGTGCCAGCAGGCGAAGACTAGCGGGAGATTTAGAGACCCAGTACTTC.

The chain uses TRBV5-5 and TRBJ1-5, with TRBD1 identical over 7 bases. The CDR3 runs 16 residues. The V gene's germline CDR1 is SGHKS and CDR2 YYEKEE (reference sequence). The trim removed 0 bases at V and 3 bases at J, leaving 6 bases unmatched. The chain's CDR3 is CASSLGPGQLNQPQHF. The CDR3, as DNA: TGTGCCAGCAGCTTGGGCCCGGGACAGCTCAATCAGCCCCAGCATTTT.

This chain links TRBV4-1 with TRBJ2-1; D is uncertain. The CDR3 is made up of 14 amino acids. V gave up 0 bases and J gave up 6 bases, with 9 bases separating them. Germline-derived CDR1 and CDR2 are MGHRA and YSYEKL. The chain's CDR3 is CASSQDPAGNEQFF. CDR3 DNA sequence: TGCGCCAGCAGCCAAGATCCCGCCGGCAATGAGCAGTTCTTC.

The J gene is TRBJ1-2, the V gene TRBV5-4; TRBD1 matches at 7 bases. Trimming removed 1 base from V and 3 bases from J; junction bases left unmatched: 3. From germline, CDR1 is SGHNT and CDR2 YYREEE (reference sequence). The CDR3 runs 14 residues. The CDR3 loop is CASSLRGGYYGYTF. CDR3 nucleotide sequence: TGTGCCAGCAGCTTGAGAGGGGGCTACTATGGCTACACCTTC.

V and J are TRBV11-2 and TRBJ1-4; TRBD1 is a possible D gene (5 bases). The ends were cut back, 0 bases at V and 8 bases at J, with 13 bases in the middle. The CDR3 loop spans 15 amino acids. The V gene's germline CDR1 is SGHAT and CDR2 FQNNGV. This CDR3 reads CASSLDGGRGEKLFF. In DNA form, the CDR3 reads TGTGCCAGCAGCTTAGACGGGGGAAGAGGAGAAAAACTGTTTTTT.

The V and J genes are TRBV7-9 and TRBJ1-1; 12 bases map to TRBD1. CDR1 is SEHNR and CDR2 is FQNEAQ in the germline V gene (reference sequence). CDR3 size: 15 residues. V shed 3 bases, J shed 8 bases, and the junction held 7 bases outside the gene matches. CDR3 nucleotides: TGTGCCAGCAGCTTGGGGACAGGGGGCGCCTTGGAAGCTTTCTTT. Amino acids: CASSLGTGGALEAFF.

The CDR3 is CASSLDAAGYEQYF. CDR3 coding DNA: TGTGCCAGCAGCTTAGATGCGGCTGGCTACGAGCAGTACTTC. The V call is TRBV11-2, the J call TRBJ2-7; D gene unclear. The CDR3 is 14 amino acids. Germline lookup yields CDR1 SGHAT and CDR2 FQNNGV. Trimming cost V 0 bases and J 3 bases, with 9 bases left between them.

CDR3 residues: CASSPQAGFGGYTF. In DNA, the CDR3 is TGTGCCAGCAGCCCACAGGCAGGGTTTGGAGGCTACACCTTC. The chain carries TRBV7-2 and TRBJ1-2, with a weak D call TRBD1 (5 bases). The V and J ends lost 5 bases and 8 bases respectively, with 18 bases between them. CDR3 length equals 14 residues. CDR1 is SGHTA and CDR2 is FQGNSA in the germline V gene.

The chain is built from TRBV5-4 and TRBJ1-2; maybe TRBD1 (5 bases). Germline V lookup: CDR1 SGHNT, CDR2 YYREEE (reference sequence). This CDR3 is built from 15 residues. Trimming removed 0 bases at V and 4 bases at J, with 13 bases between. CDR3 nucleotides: TGTGCCAGCAGCTTGGCGCTGGGGCAAGGCTATGGCTACACCTTC. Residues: CASSLALGQGYGYTF.

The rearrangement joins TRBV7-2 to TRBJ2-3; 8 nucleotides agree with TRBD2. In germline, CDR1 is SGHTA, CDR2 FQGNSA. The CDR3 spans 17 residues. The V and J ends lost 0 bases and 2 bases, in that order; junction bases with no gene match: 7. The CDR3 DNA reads TGTGCCAGCAGCTTAGCCCCCGGGGGGGGGTACACAGATACGCAGTATTTT. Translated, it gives CASSLAPGGGYTDTQYF.

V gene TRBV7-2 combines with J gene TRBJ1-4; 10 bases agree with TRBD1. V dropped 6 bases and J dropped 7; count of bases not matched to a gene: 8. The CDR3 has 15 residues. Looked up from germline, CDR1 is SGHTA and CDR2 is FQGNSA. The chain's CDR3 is CASRPDRGPVEKLFF. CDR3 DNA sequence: TGTGCCAGCAGACCAGACAGGGGGCCTGTTGAAAAACTGTTTTTT.

The CDR3 region has the DNA TGTGCCAGCAGTGGAGCGGGAGGCCATCAAGAGACCCAGTACTTC. Translation: CASSGAGGHQETQYF. This rearrangement joins TRBV27 to TRBJ2-5, with TRBD2 matching over 9 bases. With 5 bases clipped from V and 2 bases from J, the junction kept 6 bases outside the gene matches. CDR1 MNHEY and CDR2 SMNVEV come from the germline V gene (reference sequence). This CDR3 contains 15 residues.

As DNA, the CDR3 is TGTGCCAGCAGCCAAGGACGACAGGGCACGAACACCGGGGAGCTGTTTTTT. This translates into CASSQGRQGTNTGELFF. The rearrangement uses TRBV14 and TRBJ2-2; TRBD1 aligns across 7 bases. Germline V lookup: CDR1 SGHDN, CDR2 FVKESK. The CDR3 loop spans 17 amino acids. The V segment lost 1 base and the J segment 0 bases; nucleotides outside the gene matches: 5.

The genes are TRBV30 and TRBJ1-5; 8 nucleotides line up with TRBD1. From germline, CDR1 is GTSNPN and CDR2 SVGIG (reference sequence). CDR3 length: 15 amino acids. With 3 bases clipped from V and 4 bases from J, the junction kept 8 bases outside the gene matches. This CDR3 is CAWSSKDRDNQPQHF. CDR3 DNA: TGTGCCTGGAGCTCAAAGGACAGGGATAATCAGCCCCAGCATTTT.

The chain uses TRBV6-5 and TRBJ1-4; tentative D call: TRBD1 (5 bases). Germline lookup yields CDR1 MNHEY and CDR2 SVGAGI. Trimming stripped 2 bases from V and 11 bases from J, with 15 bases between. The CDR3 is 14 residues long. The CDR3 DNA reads TGTGCCAGCAGTTACCGCCGGGTGGGGGGGAAACTGTTTTTT. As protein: CASSYRRVGGKLFF.

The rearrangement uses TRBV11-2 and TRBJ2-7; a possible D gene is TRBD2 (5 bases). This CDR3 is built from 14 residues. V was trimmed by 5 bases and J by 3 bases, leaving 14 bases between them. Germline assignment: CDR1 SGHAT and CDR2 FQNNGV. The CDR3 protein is CASSRPPRGYEQYF. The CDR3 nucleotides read TGTGCCAGCAGCCGACCGCCCCGGGGCTACGAGCAGTACTTC.

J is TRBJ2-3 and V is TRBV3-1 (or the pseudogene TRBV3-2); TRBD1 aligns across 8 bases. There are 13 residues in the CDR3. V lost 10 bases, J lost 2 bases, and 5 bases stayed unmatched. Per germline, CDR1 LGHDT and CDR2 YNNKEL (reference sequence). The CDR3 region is CATGQGNTDTQYF. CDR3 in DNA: TGTGCCACCGGACAGGGTAACACAGATACGCAGTATTTT.

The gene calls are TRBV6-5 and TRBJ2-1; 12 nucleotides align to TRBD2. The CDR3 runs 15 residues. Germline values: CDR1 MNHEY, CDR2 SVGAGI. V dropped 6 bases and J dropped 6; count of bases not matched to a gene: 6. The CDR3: CASRPPSGRANEQFF. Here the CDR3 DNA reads TGTGCCAGCAGACCCCCTAGCGGGAGGGCCAATGAGCAGTTCTTC.

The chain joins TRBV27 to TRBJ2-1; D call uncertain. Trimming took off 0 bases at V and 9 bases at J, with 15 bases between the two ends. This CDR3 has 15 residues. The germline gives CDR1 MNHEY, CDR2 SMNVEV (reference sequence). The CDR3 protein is CASSLSTVPLSEQFF. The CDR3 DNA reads TGTGCCAGCAGTTTATCCACAGTGCCTTTGAGTGAGCAGTTCTTC.

This CDR3 is CASSSSTGLYGYTF. As DNA, the CDR3 is TGTGCCAGCAGCTCTTCGACAGGCCTCTATGGCTACACCTTC. The V and J genes are TRBV5-4 and TRBJ1-2, with a weak D call TRBD1 (6 bases). CDR1 and CDR2 from the germline V gene are SGHNT and YYREEE (reference sequence). The V gene lost 3 bases and the J gene lost 4 bases, with 13 bases spanning the gap. CDR3 length: 14 residues.

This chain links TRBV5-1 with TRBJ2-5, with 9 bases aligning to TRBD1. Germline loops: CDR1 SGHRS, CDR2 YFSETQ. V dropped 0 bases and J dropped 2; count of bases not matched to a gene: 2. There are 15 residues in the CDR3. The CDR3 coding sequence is TGCGCCAGCAGCTTGGGGGACAGGGTTCAAGAGACCCAGTACTTC. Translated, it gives CASSLGDRVQETQYF.

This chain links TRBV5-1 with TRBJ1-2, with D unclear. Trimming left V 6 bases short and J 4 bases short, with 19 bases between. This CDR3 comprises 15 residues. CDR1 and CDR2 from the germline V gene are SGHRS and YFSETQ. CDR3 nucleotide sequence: TGCGCCAGCAACAACGGGGTGATGGGATTCTATGGCTACACCTTC. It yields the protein CASNNGVMGFYGYTF.

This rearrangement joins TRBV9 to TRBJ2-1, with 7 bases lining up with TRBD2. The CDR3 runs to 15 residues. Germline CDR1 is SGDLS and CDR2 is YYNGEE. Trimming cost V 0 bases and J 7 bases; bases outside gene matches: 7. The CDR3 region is CASSVDPGAGNEQFF. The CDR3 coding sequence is TGTGCCAGCAGCGTAGATCCGGGAGCGGGAAATGAGCAGTTCTTC.

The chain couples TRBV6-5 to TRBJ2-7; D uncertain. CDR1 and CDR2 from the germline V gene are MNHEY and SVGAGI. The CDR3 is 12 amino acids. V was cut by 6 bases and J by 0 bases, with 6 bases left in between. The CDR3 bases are TGTGCCAGCAGAGAGTCCTCCTACGAGCAGTACTTC. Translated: CASRESSYEQYF.

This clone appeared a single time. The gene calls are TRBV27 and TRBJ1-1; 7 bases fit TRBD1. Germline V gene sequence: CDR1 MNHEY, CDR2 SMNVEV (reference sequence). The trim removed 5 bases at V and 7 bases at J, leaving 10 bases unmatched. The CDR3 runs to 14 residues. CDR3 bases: TGTGCCAGCAGTCAAGAGACAGGGCGAGGTGAAGCTTTCTTT. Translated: CASSQETGRGEAFF.

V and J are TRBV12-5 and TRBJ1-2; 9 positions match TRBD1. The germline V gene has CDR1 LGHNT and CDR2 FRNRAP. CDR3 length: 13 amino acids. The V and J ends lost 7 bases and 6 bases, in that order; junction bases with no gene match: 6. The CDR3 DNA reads TGTGCTAGTGACTTGGGACAGGGTAATGGCTACACCTTC. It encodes CASDLGQGNGYTF.

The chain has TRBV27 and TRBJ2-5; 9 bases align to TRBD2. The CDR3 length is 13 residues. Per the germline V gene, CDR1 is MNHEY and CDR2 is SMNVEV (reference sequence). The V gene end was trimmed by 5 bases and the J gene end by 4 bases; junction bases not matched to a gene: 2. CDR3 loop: CASSLSGRETQYF. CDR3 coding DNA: TGTGCCAGCAGTCTTAGCGGGAGAGAGACCCAGTACTTC.